This entry is about one TCR beta chain. Authors' data handling: Amplifying reference gene primers gave estimates of nucleated cell counts. The repertoire was sequenced with immunoSEQ multiplex PCR; TCRdb's copy has only in-frame clones and lacks some. V and J calls and clone size are copied from that table; D and trimming were computed from the DNA. Of about 310,000 clones listed, around nine tenths were seen once; the top ten hold 1%. V lost 2 bases to trimming and J lost 2 bases, with 6 bases between them. Germline V gene sequence: CDR1 KGHSH, CDR2 LQKENI. This CDR3 has 14 residues. The data were taken from a study of blood T cell repertoires in COVID-19. In the study overall: Both acute and convalescent COVID-19 samples were obtained from the United States, Italy and Spain. Sources were T cells, B-cell-depleted T cells, or PBMCs; the material itself was cDNA or gDNA.

The sequenced sample consisted of peripheral blood. The source of this sequence is a man between 50 and 59 years old with active or convalescent COVID-19. V and J are TRBV18 and TRBJ2-2, with unresolved D. The CDR3 DNA reads as TGTGCCAGCTCACCAGTCGGTAACACCGGGGAGCTGTTTTTT. Its protein product is CASSPVGNTGELFF.